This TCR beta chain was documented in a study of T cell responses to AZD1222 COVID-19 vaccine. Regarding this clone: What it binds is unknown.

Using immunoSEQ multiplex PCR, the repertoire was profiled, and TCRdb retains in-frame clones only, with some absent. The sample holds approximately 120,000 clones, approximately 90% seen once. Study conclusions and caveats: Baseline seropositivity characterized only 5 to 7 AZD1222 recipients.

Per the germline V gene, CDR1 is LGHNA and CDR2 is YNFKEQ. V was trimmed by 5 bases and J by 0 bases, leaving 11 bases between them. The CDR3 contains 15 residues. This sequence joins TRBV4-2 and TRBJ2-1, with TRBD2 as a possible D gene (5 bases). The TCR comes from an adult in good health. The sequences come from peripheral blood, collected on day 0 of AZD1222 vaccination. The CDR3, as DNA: TGTGCCAGCAGCTCGGGATCGAGCTCCTACAATGAGCAGTTCTTC. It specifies CASSSGSSSYNEQFF.